These T cell receptor beta chains were read from a single sample in a study of T cell responses to AZD1222 COVID-19 vaccine. Here immunoSEQ multiplex PCR was the method, and the copy in TCRdb shows in-frame clones only, minus some. This sample has about 130,000 clones, with around 91% found just once. This material consisted of peripheral blood, taken on day 0 of MenACWY control vaccination. Receptors originate from an adult in good health. Both conserved end residues are part of each CDR3. A D gene is named only where the DNA matches it firmly. The listing skips clone size in some rows; elsewhere it reads once, few, many or a size class.

v_call: TRBV11-3
j_call: TRBJ1-1
clone_size: NA
d_call: NA
cdr3_aa: CASSLDPGLATEAFF
cdr3_nt: TGTGCCAGCAGCTTAGATCCAGGGCTGGCCACTGAAGCTTTCTTT

v_call: TRBV7-9
j_call: TRBJ1-1
clone_size: NA
d_call: TRBD1
cdr3_aa: CASSLGQGDLNTEAFF
cdr3_nt: TGTGCCAGCAGCTTGGGACAGGGGGACTTGAACACTGAAGCTTTCTTT

v_call: TRBV27
j_call: TRBJ2-3
clone_size: NA
d_call: TRBD2
cdr3_aa: CASSPPPPWGGSLDTQYF
cdr3_nt: TGTGCCAGCAGTCCACCGCCCCCCTGGGGCGGGAGTTTAGATACGCAGTATTTT

v_call: TRBV5-6
j_call: TRBJ2-6
clone_size: NA
d_call: NA
cdr3_aa: CASSFARLSSGANVLTF
cdr3_nt: TGTGCCAGCAGCTTCGCACGCTTAAGTTCTGGGGCCAACGTCCTGACTTTC

v_call: TRBV18
j_call: TRBJ2-3
clone_size: NA
d_call: NA
cdr3_aa: CASSPPEGVFTDTQYF
cdr3_nt: TGTGCCAGCTCACCACCGGAAGGGGTATTCACAGATACGCAGTATTTT

v_call: TRBV4-2
j_call: TRBJ2-5
clone_size: NA
d_call: TRBD2
cdr3_aa: CASSQRTSGGRQETQYF
cdr3_nt: TGTGCCAGCAGCCAAAGGACTAGCGGGGGGAGACAAGAGACCCAGTACTTC

v_call: TRBV28
j_call: TRBJ2-5
clone_size: NA
d_call: TRBD1
cdr3_aa: CASSSRVYQTRTGEETQYF
cdr3_nt: TGTGCCAGCAGTTCAAGAGTGTACCAAACAAGGACAGGGGAAGAGACCCAGTACTTC

v_call: TRBV10-1
j_call: TRBJ2-3
clone_size: NA
d_call: NA
cdr3_aa: CASSPVLSRDTQYF
cdr3_nt: TGCGCCAGCAGTCCCGTTCTTAGCCGGGATACGCAGTATTTT

v_call: TRBV4-2
j_call: TRBJ2-2
clone_size: few
d_call: NA
cdr3_aa: CASSQSYRVTGELFF
cdr3_nt: TGTGCCAGCAGCCAGTCATACAGGGTTACCGGGGAGCTGTTTTTT

v_call: TRBV4-3
j_call: TRBJ2-3
clone_size: NA
d_call: TRBD2
cdr3_aa: CASSLRAGVTDTQYF
cdr3_nt: TGCGCCAGCAGCCTTAGAGCGGGGGTAACAGATACGCAGTATTTT

v_call: TRBV7-9
j_call: TRBJ2-5
clone_size: NA
d_call: TRBD2
cdr3_aa: CASSSSGGARETQYF
cdr3_nt: TGTGCCAGCAGCTCTAGCGGGGGGGCCCGGGAGACCCAGTACTTC

v_call: TRBV29-1
j_call: TRBJ1-1
clone_size: NA
d_call: NA
cdr3_aa: CSVVHGNTEAFF
cdr3_nt: TGCAGCGTTGTACACGGGAACACTGAAGCTTTCTTT

v_call: TRBV7-2
j_call: TRBJ2-3
clone_size: NA
d_call: TRBD2
cdr3_aa: CASSLAGSAGGPGADTQYF
cdr3_nt: TGTGCCAGCAGCTTAGCGGGCTCAGCGGGGGGGCCGGGTGCAGATACGCAGTATTTT

v_call: TRBV24-1
j_call: TRBJ2-5
clone_size: NA
d_call: NA
cdr3_aa: CATSDPQETQYF
cdr3_nt: TGTGCCACCAGTGATCCCCAAGAGACCCAGTACTTC

v_call: TRBV18
j_call: TRBJ1-2
clone_size: NA
d_call: NA
cdr3_aa: CASSPEPGGGYGYTF
cdr3_nt: TGTGCCAGCTCACCCGAACCCGGAGGGGGATATGGCTACACCTTC

v_call: TRBV6-5
j_call: TRBJ1-2
clone_size: NA
d_call: NA
cdr3_aa: CASTAGEGGYTF
cdr3_nt: TGTGCCAGCACCGCAGGGGAGGGTGGCTACACCTTC

v_call: TRBV4-1
j_call: TRBJ1-5
clone_size: NA
d_call: NA
cdr3_aa: CASSQDQMRGTASQPQHF
cdr3_nt: TGCGCCAGCAGCCAAGATCAAATGAGGGGCACAGCCAGTCAGCCCCAGCATTTT

v_call: TRBV18
j_call: TRBJ1-5
clone_size: few
d_call: NA
cdr3_aa: CASSPMGGGQPQHF
cdr3_nt: TGTGCCAGCTCACCAATGGGGGGGGGTCAGCCCCAGCATTTT

v_call: TRBV28
j_call: TRBJ2-7
clone_size: NA
d_call: NA
cdr3_aa: CASSDPSEAGIDEQYF
cdr3_nt: TGTGCCAGCAGCGACCCCTCGGAAGCAGGGATCGACGAGCAGTACTTC

v_call: TRBV7-6
j_call: TRBJ2-7
clone_size: few
d_call: NA
cdr3_aa: CASSLRTGASYEQYF
cdr3_nt: TGTGCCAGCAGCTTACGGACGGGAGCCTCCTACGAGCAGTACTTC

v_call: TRBV12-3/TRBV12-4
j_call: TRBJ1-2
clone_size: NA
d_call: NA
cdr3_aa: CASSLAGRGYTF
cdr3_nt: TGTGCCAGCAGTTTAGCAGGGCGCGGCTACACCTTC

v_call: TRBV5-6
j_call: TRBJ2-4
clone_size: NA
d_call: NA
cdr3_aa: CASLGAGAKNIQYF
cdr3_nt: TGTGCCAGCTTGGGGGCAGGAGCCAAAAACATTCAGTACTTC